One and the same sample provided the 13 T cell receptor beta chains below, sequenced in a study of blood T cells in healthy people across ages. The use of a sample-barcoded 5' primer and a J-beta primer mix characterized a second PCR of about 7 to 12 cycles. A single record per CDR3 protein comes from TCRdb applying MiXCR to the 5' RACE reads. The repertoire holds roughly 800,000 distinct CDR3 sequences, roughly 50% seen once, with 22% in the top ten. Sequencing was carried out using blood. Every receptor here comes from a man aged 25 to 40 in good health.

The CDR3 bases are TGTGCCAGCAGCTTAAGGGTAGACAATGAGCAGTTCTTC. This encodes CASSLRVDNEQFF. The chain is built from TRBV7-2 and TRBJ2-1; D is unresolved. The CDR3 covers 13 residues. Deletions cut 2 bases from V and 5 bases from J, with 7 bases between. Per the germline V gene, CDR1 is SGHTA and CDR2 is FQGNSA.

J is TRBJ2-1 and V is TRBV27; 8 bases match TRBD1. Losses at the gene ends were 1 base for V and 0 bases for J; bases not matched to a gene: 5. The CDR3 covers 17 residues. CDR1 and CDR2 (germline): MNHEY, SMNVEV (reference sequence). The CDR3 protein is CASSLLTGASSYNEQFF. The CDR3 nucleotides read TGTGCCAGCAGTTTATTGACAGGGGCAAGCTCCTACAATGAGCAGTTCTTC.

V gene TRBV7-9 combines with J gene TRBJ2-7; D is ambiguous. The J call may be wrong; the DNA end is better matched by TRBJ2-4. Germline V gives CDR1 SEHNR, CDR2 FQNEAQ (reference sequence). CDR3 length: 13 amino acids. CDR3 protein: CASSFMSRNIQYF. CDR3 sequence (DNA): TGTGCCAGCAGCTTTATGAGCCGAAACATTCAGTACTTC.

The chain joins TRBV19 to TRBJ2-1, with unresolved D. CDR1 LNHDA and CDR2 SQIVND come from the germline V gene (reference sequence). Between the trimmed V and J ends, which lost 6 bases and 8 bases, there was a span of 11 bases. The CDR3 extends over 12 amino acids. The CDR3: CASRPAGDEQFF. In DNA form, the CDR3 reads TGTGCCAGTAGGCCAGCCGGAGATGAGCAGTTCTTC. The full variable domain, completed using reference TRBV19 and TRBJ2-1, is DGGITQSPKYLFRKEGQNVTLSCEQNLNHDAMYWYRQDPGQGLRLIYYSQIVNDFQKGDIAEGYSVSREKKESFPLTVTSAQKNPTAFYLCASRPAGDEQFFGPGTRLTVL.

This chain uses TRBV12-5 with TRBJ1-5; possible D gene TRBD1, 5 bases. CDR3 length: 14 amino acids. Between the trimmed V and J ends, which lost 4 bases and 3 bases, there was a span of 10 bases. CDR1 and CDR2 (germline): LGHNT, FRNRAP. The CDR3 sequence is CASGWGRVNQPQHF. Here the CDR3 DNA reads TGTGCTAGTGGTTGGGGACGGGTCAATCAGCCCCAGCATTTT.

The V call is TRBV10-3, the J call TRBJ2-5; D ambiguous. V dropped 0 bases and J dropped 7 bases, with 15 bases sitting between them. The length of the CDR3 is 15 residues. The germline V gene encodes CDR1 ENHRY and CDR2 SYGVKD. The CDR3 DNA sequence: TGTGCCATCAGTGAGTCGGGGATCCCTCCAGGGACCCAGTACTTC. It translates to CAISESGIPPGTQYF.

The chain couples TRBV20-1 to TRBJ2-7; tentatively, D is TRBD1 (5 bases). The CDR3 has 13 residues. Trimming cost V 6 bases and J 2 bases, with 14 bases left between them. Germline values: CDR1 DFQATT, CDR2 SNEGSKA (reference sequence). The CDR3 coding sequence is TGCAGTGCGCGAGACAGTCTTACCTACGAGCAGTACTTC. Its translation is CSARDSLTYEQYF.

V usage is TRBV24-1 and J usage is TRBJ2-3; TRBD2 is a possible D gene (5 bases). Trimming pared 12 bases from V and 5 bases from J, leaving 17 bases between. The germline CDR1 and CDR2 sequences are KGHDR and SFDVKD. The CDR3 has 13 amino acids. For the CDR3, the DNA is TGTGCCCCCGGTGGGGAAGAGGGAGATACGCAGTATTTT. It translates to CAPGGEEGDTQYF.

V usage is TRBV10-3 and J usage is TRBJ2-3; 7 bases are a match to TRBD2. The CDR3 runs 15 residues. CDR1 and CDR2 (germline): ENHRY, SYGVKD. Trimming removed 7 bases from V and 1 base from J; junction bases left unmatched: 8. CDR3 loop: CAINSQRDGTDTQYF. CDR3 bases: TGTGCCATCAACTCCCAGCGGGACGGCACAGATACGCAGTATTTT.

Turning to this clonotype: Sequence at one end of the junction differs from germline and may be a read error. The chain carries TRBV12-3 or TRBV12-4 and TRBJ1-4; no clear D gene. The CDR3 is 14 amino acids. The CDR3 sequence is CASSFVPGDEKPFF. In nucleotides, the CDR3 is TGTGCCAGCAGTTTTGTTCCCGGGGATGAAAAACCGTTTTTT.

The chain uses TRBV20-1 and TRBJ1-1; a possible D gene is TRBD1 (5 bases). V was cut by 5 bases and J by 3 bases, with 16 bases left in between. Germline V lookup: CDR1 DFQATT, CDR2 SNEGSKA (reference sequence). The CDR3 spans 14 residues. This CDR3 is CSALLGAQDTEAFF. The CDR3 nucleotides read TGCAGTGCTCTTCTTGGGGCGCAAGACACTGAAGCTTTCTTT.

This clonotype was counted many times. The genes are TRBV9 and TRBJ2-2, with D perhaps TRBD1 (6 bases). The CDR3 loop spans 14 amino acids. The germline V and J ends were trimmed by 3 bases and 9 bases, with 15 bases remaining between them. Germline V lookup: CDR1 SGDLS, CDR2 YYNGEE. The CDR3 region is CASSEGDRMRELFF. For the CDR3, the DNA is TGTGCCAGCAGCGAAGGAGACAGGATGAGGGAGCTGTTTTTT.

This chain joins TRBV7-2 and TRBJ2-1; 9 nucleotides match TRBD2. The length of the CDR3 is 17 residues. Losses at the gene ends were 1 base for V and 6 bases for J; bases not matched to a gene: 10. The germline CDR1 and CDR2 sequences are SGHTA and FQGNSA. The CDR3 sequence is CASSLGGGTSGFNEQFF. CDR3 nucleotides: TGTGCCAGCAGCTTAGGGGGCGGTACTAGCGGGTTCAATGAGCAGTTCTTC.